Listed below are T cell receptor beta chains from one sample, sequenced in a study of T cells in Graves' hyperthyroidism and ophthalmopathy. One entry per CDR3 protein results from TCRdb running MiXCR on the multiplex PCR reads. The sample comprises 450,000 to 500,000 distinct CDR3 sequences, about 20% of which are singletons, and 45% to 55% rests with the top ten. Sequences were obtained from blood. The receptors originated from a woman in her seventies with Graves' ophthalmopathy. The CDR3 runs from the conserved cysteine through the conserved F or W. D genes are given only for firm matches. Rows give clone size only sometimes, using once, few, many, or a class for an expanded clone.

V	J	size	D	DNA	CDR3
TRBV6-1	TRBJ1-2	few	NA	TGTGCCAGCTATCGAGGGGAAGATGGCTACACCTTC	CASYRGEDGYTF
TRBV7-2	TRBJ1-5	many	NA	TGTGCCAGCAGCCCTTCGAGCAATCAGCCCCAGCATTTT	CASSPSSNQPQHF
TRBV9	TRBJ2-1	few	NA	TGTGCCAGCAGCCCACGACCGACCTACAATGAGCAGTTCTTC	CASSPRPTYNEQFF
TRBV7-2	TRBJ2-3	many	NA	TGTGCCAGCAGCCCTAGGCGGCGAGATACGCAGTATTTT	CASSPRRRDTQYF
TRBV5-1	TRBJ2-1	few	TRBD1	TGCGCCAGCAGCCCCGGACAGGGAGTTACCTCCTACAATGAGCAGTTCTTC	CASSPGQGVTSYNEQFF
TRBV6-1	TRBJ2-7	NA	NA	TGTGCCAGCTTTGGACCGAGGCAGGGAACCTACGAGCAGTACTTC	CASFGPRQGTYEQYF
TRBV27	TRBJ2-3	many	NA	TGTGCCAGCAGTTTAGCCCAGGGCGAGAGGCGGCGCACAGATACGCAGTATTTT	CASSLAQGERRRTDTQYF
TRBV3-1	TRBJ1-2	NA	NA	TGTGCCAGCAGCCTTAGCCCAGGGATTCCTAACTATGGCTACACCTTC	CASSLSPGIPNYGYTF
TRBV12-3/TRBV12-4	TRBJ2-7	many	TRBD1	TGTGCCAGCAGTGCTCTGGGACAGGGGGGGAGTGCCGAGCAGTACTTC	CASSALGQGGSAEQYF
TRBV12-3/TRBV12-4	TRBJ1-1	many	NA	TGTGCCAGCACCCAGAACACTGAAGCTTTCTTT	CASTQNTEAFF
TRBV7-8	TRBJ1-3	NA	NA	TGTGCCAGCAGCGGTAGGACTCCCTCTGGAAACACCATATATTTT	CASSGRTPSGNTIYF
TRBV10-3	TRBJ2-7	NA	NA	TGTGCCATCAGTGTCTCCGGAGACTACGAGCAGTACTTC	CAISVSGDYEQYF
TRBV29-1	TRBJ2-2	NA	NA	TGCAGCGTTGTTAATGGGGACACCGGGGAGCTGTTTTTT	CSVVNGDTGELFF
TRBV28	TRBJ2-5	many	NA	TGTGCCAGCAGATCCGGGGTGCCAGAGACCCAGTACTTC	CASRSGVPETQYF